This is a list of T cell receptor beta chains from one sample in a study of blood T cell repertoires in COVID-19. The data were produced by immunoSEQ multiplex PCR, yet TCRdb's version contains in-frame clones alone and is incomplete. The sample includes over 150,000 clones, 70% to 85% seen only once; the top ten take around 14%. Sequencing input: peripheral blood. The receptor source for this set is a human donor in a cohort sampled during active COVID-19. Both conserved end residues are part of each CDR3. Fields, in order: D gene, V gene, J gene, CDR3 protein. A D gene is named only where the DNA matches it firmly.

D: TRBD2
V: TRBV30
J: TRBJ2-3
CDR3: CACKPGLAGVNTDTQYF

D: TRBD1
V: TRBV6-5
J: TRBJ2-1
CDR3: CASSYIDRDGEQFF

D: TRBD1
V: TRBV28
J: TRBJ1-1
CDR3: CASSSIGTVEAFF

D: -
V: TRBV7-9
J: TRBJ1-6
CDR3: CASSRITSQETLHF

D: TRBD2
V: TRBV10-3
J: TRBJ2-7
CDR3: CAIGTSGSYEQYF

D: -
V: TRBV28
J: TRBJ2-3
CDR3: CASSWAGVTDTQYF

D: -
V: TRBV21-1
J: TRBJ2-7
CDR3: CASSKAAIAGAHEQYF

D: TRBD2
V: TRBV19
J: TRBJ2-7
CDR3: CATSVLGLAGLEQYF

D: -
V: TRBV28
J: TRBJ1-2
CDR3: CASREGYTFYGYTF

D: TRBD2
V: TRBV27
J: TRBJ2-7
CDR3: CASSLTWTAGGSEQYF

D: TRBD2
V: TRBV19
J: TRBJ2-2
CDR3: CASSIGLAGGVRELFF

D: TRBD2
V: TRBV19
J: TRBJ2-1
CDR3: CASRGLADNEQFF

D: -
V: TRBV29-1
J: TRBJ1-1
CDR3: CSVDSRGERPSAAFF

D: -
V: TRBV19
J: TRBJ2-7
CDR3: CASSMADEQYF

D: -
V: TRBV7-2
J: TRBJ2-4
CDR3: CASSLVALAKNIQYF

D: TRBD2
V: TRBV2
J: TRBJ2-7
CDR3: CASSEIGSGTYEQYF

D: -
V: TRBV27
J: TRBJ2-2
CDR3: CASGEPGELFF

D: -
V: TRBV30
J: TRBJ2-1
CDR3: CAWSFTYNEQFF

D: -
V: TRBV5-1
J: TRBJ2-2
CDR3: CASSLGGSAVTGELFF

D: -
V: TRBV24-1
J: TRBJ2-2
CDR3: CATSANRGGAGELFF

D: TRBD2
V: TRBV18
J: TRBJ2-1
CDR3: CASSPPPGLAGRFGEQFF

D: -
V: TRBV4-1
J: TRBJ2-1
CDR3: CASTPREGADNEQFF

D: -
V: TRBV3-1/TRBV3-2
J: TRBJ2-7
CDR3: CASSQAQGGAYEQYF

D: -
V: TRBV12-3/TRBV12-4
J: TRBJ2-3
CDR3: CASSFPRRDTQYF

D: TRBD2
V: TRBV6-1
J: TRBJ2-1
CDR3: CASSEGAGGSYNEQFF

D: TRBD2
V: TRBV13
J: TRBJ2-1
CDR3: CASRPSGRHEQFF

D: -
V: TRBV12-5
J: TRBJ2-3
CDR3: CASALGGSTDTQYF

D: TRBD2
V: TRBV28
J: TRBJ2-1
CDR3: CASSLGTRQLIEQFF

D: TRBD1
V: TRBV19
J: TRBJ1-1
CDR3: CASSIRGGEAAFF

D: TRBD1
V: TRBV18
J: TRBJ1-4
CDR3: CASSPDRGMYEKLFF

D: TRBD2
V: TRBV11-2
J: TRBJ2-7
CDR3: CASSLSGGVHEQYF

D: TRBD1
V: TRBV25-1
J: TRBJ2-1
CDR3: CASGRQGWANEQFF

D: -
V: TRBV5-1
J: TRBJ1-4
CDR3: CASSPGSANEKLFF

D: -
V: TRBV11-3
J: TRBJ2-1
CDR3: CASSSQYSHNEQFF

D: TRBD1
V: TRBV5-1
J: TRBJ1-2
CDR3: CASSLAGQANYGYTF

D: -
V: TRBV28
J: TRBJ1-5
CDR3: CASSFLSNQPQHF

D: TRBD1
V: TRBV6-5
J: TRBJ2-7
CDR3: CASSYSSGTVLYEQYF

D: TRBD1
V: TRBV5-1
J: TRBJ2-5
CDR3: CASSWQGAYRETQYF

D: -
V: TRBV12-5
J: TRBJ1-6
CDR3: CASGLGEGGSSPLHF

D: TRBD1
V: TRBV20-1
J: TRBJ2-7
CDR3: CSWDRAYEQYF

D: TRBD1
V: TRBV6-5
J: TRBJ2-2
CDR3: CASSSLAGGLRTLFF

D: TRBD2
V: TRBV18
J: TRBJ2-5
CDR3: CASSPRLAGGLEETQYF

D: -
V: TRBV3-1/TRBV3-2
J: TRBJ1-4
CDR3: CASSKGSGGANEKLFF

D: TRBD2
V: TRBV24-1
J: TRBJ2-5
CDR3: CATSDHLGTSGHQGSETQYF

D: TRBD2
V: TRBV18
J: TRBJ2-1
CDR3: CASSPPSGSGNEQFF

D: -
V: TRBV18
J: TRBJ2-3
CDR3: CASSPQSVSTDTQYF

D: -
V: TRBV27
J: TRBJ2-1
CDR3: CASSFGGRTYNEQFF

D: TRBD1
V: TRBV28
J: TRBJ2-7
CDR3: CASGDRGPYEQYF

D: TRBD1
V: TRBV5-8
J: TRBJ1-2
CDR3: CASSPGTGYGYTF

D: TRBD2
V: TRBV14
J: TRBJ2-5
CDR3: CASSQMFLAGRETQYF

D: -
V: TRBV29-1
J: TRBJ2-3
CDR3: CSVADRLRGDTQYF

D: -
V: TRBV7-8
J: TRBJ1-2
CDR3: CASSLVTGLNDGYTF

D: TRBD1
V: TRBV7-8
J: TRBJ1-2
CDR3: CASSPALGQAGYTF

D: TRBD2
V: TRBV10-3
J: TRBJ2-3
CDR3: CAIRETGTRSTDTQYF

D: TRBD1
V: TRBV6-5
J: TRBJ2-7
CDR3: CASSSTTGSHEQYF

D: -
V: TRBV18
J: TRBJ1-4
CDR3: CASSPATTREKLFF

D: TRBD2
V: TRBV11-3
J: TRBJ2-1
CDR3: CASSLVLAGENEQFF